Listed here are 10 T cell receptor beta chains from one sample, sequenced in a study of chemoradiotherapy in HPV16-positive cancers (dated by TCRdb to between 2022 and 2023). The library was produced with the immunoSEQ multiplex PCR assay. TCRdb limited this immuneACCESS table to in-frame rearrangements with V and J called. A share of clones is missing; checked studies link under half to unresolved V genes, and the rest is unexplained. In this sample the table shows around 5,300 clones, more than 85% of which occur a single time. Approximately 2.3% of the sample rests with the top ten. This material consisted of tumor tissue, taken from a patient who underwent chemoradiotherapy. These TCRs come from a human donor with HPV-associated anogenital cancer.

CDR3 sequence reads: CASSLSAAASGEQFF. Written as DNA, the CDR3 is TGTGCCAGCAGCCTTTCCGCAGCGGCGAGTGGTGAGCAGTTCTTC. The chain couples TRBV9 to TRBJ2-1; D might be TRBD2 (5 bases). The ends were cut back, 4 bases at V and 9 bases at J, with 20 bases in the middle. The CDR3 contains 15 residues. Looked up from germline, CDR1 is SGDLS and CDR2 is YYNGEE.

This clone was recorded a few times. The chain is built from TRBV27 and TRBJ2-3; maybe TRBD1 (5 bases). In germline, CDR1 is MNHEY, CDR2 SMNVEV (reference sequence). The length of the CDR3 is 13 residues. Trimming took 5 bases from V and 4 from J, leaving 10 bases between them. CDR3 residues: CASSPQGPDTQYF. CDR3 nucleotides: TGTGCCAGCAGTCCCCAGGGCCCAGATACGCAGTATTTT.

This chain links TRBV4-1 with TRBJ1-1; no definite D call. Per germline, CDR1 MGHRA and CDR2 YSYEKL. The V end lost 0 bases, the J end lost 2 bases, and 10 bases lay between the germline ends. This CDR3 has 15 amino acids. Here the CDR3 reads CASSQDLKGNTEAFF. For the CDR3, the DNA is TGCGCCAGCAGCCAAGATCTAAAGGGTAACACTGAAGCTTTCTTT.

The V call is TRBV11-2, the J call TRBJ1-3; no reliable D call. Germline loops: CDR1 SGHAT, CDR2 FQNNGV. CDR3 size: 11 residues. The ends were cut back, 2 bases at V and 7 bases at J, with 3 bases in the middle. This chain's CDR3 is CASSLKNTIYF. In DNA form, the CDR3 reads TGTGCCAGCAGCTTAAAGAACACCATATATTTT.

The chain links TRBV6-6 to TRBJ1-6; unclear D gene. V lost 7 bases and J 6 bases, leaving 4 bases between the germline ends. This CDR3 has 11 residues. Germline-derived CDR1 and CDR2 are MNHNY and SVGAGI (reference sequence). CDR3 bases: TGTGCCAGCACCGCTAATTCACCCCTCCACTTT. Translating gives CASTANSPLHF.

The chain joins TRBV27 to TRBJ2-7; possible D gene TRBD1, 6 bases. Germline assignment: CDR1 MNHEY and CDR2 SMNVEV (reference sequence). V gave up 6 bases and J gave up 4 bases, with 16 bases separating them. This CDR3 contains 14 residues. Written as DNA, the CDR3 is TGTGCCAGCAGCACAACAACAGGGTTTTACGAGCAGTACTTC. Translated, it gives CASSTTTGFYEQYF.

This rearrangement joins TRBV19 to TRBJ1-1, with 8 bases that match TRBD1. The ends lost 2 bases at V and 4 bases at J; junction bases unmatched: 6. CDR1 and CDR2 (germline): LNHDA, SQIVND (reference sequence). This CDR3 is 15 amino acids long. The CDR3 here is CASSIQETGGTEAFF. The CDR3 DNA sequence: TGTGCCAGTAGTATACAGGAAACAGGGGGCACTGAAGCTTTCTTT.

CDR3 loop: CASSSLISRDTF. CDR3 nucleotides: TGTGCCAGCAGCTCCTTGATCTCGAGGGACACCTTC. The chain carries TRBV5-6 and TRBJ1-2; D is unresolved. V dropped 3 bases and J dropped 12 bases, with 15 bases sitting between them. This CDR3 contains 12 residues. Germline V gives CDR1 SGHDT, CDR2 YYEEEE.

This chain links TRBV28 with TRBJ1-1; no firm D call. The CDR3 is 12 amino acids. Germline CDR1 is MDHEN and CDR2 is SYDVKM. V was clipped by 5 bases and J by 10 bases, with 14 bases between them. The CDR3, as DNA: TGTGCCAGCAGTGCCTCTCGGACGGTAGCTTTCTTT. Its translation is CASSASRTVAFF.

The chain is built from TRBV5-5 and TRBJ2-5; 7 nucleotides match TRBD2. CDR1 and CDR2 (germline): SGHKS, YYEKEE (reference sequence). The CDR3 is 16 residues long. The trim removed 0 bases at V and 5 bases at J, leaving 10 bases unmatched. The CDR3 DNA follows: TGTGCCAGCAGCTTGGCGGCGGTAGGGAGGGCGGAGACCCAGTACTTC. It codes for CASSLAAVGRAETQYF.